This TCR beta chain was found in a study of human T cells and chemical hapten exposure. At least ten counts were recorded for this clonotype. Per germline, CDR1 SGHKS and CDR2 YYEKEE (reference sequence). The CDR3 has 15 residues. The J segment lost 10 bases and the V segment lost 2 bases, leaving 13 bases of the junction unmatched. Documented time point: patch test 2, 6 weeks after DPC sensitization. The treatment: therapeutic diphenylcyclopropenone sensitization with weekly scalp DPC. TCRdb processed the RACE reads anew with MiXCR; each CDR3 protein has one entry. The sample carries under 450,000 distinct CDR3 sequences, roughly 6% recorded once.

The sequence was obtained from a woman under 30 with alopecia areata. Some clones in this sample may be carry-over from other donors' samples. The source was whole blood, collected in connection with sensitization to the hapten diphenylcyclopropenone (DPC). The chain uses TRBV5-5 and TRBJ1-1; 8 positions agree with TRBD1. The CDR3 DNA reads TGTGCCAGCAGCTTAAACCCAGGACAGGGAGGTTCAGCTTTCTTT. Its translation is CASSLNPGQGGSAFF.